These T cell receptor beta chains were read from a single sample in a study of T cells in lung cancer brain metastases. The table came from immunoSEQ multiplex PCR; TCRdb's copy has only in-frame clones and leaves some out. The sample has 1,100 or so clones; 86% are singletons. The source material was tumor tissue from a brain metastasis. The receptors originated from a woman aged 60-75 years with non-small cell lung cancer that had spread to the brain. The CDR3 runs from the conserved cysteine through the conserved F or W. A D gene is named only where the DNA matches it firmly. The size field is filled for only some rows; it gives once, few, many or a size class.

V gene: TRBV7-2; J gene: TRBJ2-3; clone size: NA; D gene: NA; CDR3 DNA: TGTGCCAGCAGCTCCTCTGGCAGAAGCACAGATACGCAGTATTTT; CDR3 protein: CASSSSGRSTDTQYF
V gene: TRBV27; J gene: TRBJ2-1; clone size: NA; D gene: TRBD2; CDR3 DNA: TGTGCCAGCAGTCTCCTAGGGGGTAGCGGGAGAAATGAGCAGTTCTTC; CDR3 protein: CASSLLGGSGRNEQFF
V gene: TRBV2; J gene: TRBJ1-6; clone size: NA; D gene: NA; CDR3 DNA: TGTGCCAGACAGACAGAAATAGGTTCACCCCTCCACTTT; CDR3 protein: CARQTEIGSPLHF
V gene: TRBV7-8; J gene: TRBJ2-2; clone size: NA; D gene: NA; CDR3 DNA: TGTGCCAGCAGCTTAGAAGGGGGAGCGAACACCGGGGAGCTGTTTTTT; CDR3 protein: CASSLEGGANTGELFF
V gene: TRBV29-1; J gene: TRBJ1-1; clone size: NA; D gene: TRBD1; CDR3 DNA: TGCAGCGTTGGGGGACAGGGGTACACTGAAGCTTTCTTT; CDR3 protein: CSVGGQGYTEAFF
V gene: TRBV5-1; J gene: TRBJ2-5; clone size: NA; D gene: NA; CDR3 DNA: TGCGCCAGCAGCTCCCTGGGGGACTCAGGAGGAGAGACCCAGTACTTC; CDR3 protein: CASSSLGDSGGETQYF
V gene: TRBV4-2; J gene: TRBJ1-4; clone size: few; D gene: NA; CDR3 DNA: TGTGCCAGCAGCCAAGGCAAGGGCGCGACTAATGAAAAACTGTTTTTT; CDR3 protein: CASSQGKGATNEKLFF
V gene: TRBV7-2; J gene: TRBJ1-4; clone size: NA; D gene: NA; CDR3 DNA: TGTGCCAGCAGCTTCCAGGTGGGGGGCAGGTCGGAAAAACTGTTTTTT; CDR3 protein: CASSFQVGGRSEKLFF
V gene: TRBV19; J gene: TRBJ1-5; clone size: NA; D gene: NA; CDR3 DNA: TGTGCCAGTCAAATTGGAACCCTACCGCCCATACAGCCCCAGCATTTT; CDR3 protein: CASQIGTLPPIQPQHF
V gene: TRBV29-1; J gene: TRBJ2-7; clone size: once; D gene: NA; CDR3 DNA: TGCAGCGCCTACGGAGGGGGGTCCACCTACGAGCAGTACTTC; CDR3 protein: CSAYGGGSTYEQYF
V gene: TRBV7-8; J gene: TRBJ2-7; clone size: NA; D gene: TRBD2; CDR3 DNA: TGTGCCAGCAGCTTAGTGGCGCTAGCGGGAAGCTACGAGCAGTACTTC; CDR3 protein: CASSLVALAGSYEQYF
V gene: TRBV7-8; J gene: TRBJ1-2; clone size: NA; D gene: NA; CDR3 DNA: TGTGCCAGCAGCTTAGATCCCACGGACCCCTATGGCTACACCTTC; CDR3 protein: CASSLDPTDPYGYTF
V gene: TRBV7-9; J gene: TRBJ2-3; clone size: NA; D gene: NA; CDR3 DNA: TGTGCCAGCAGCTTGCGCTGGGCTGCTAGCACAGATACGCAGTATTTT; CDR3 protein: CASSLRWAASTDTQYF
V gene: TRBV28; J gene: TRBJ2-3; clone size: NA; D gene: TRBD2; CDR3 DNA: TGTGCCAGCAGTCTAGCGGGAGGGCCTTCTCATACGCAGTATTTT; CDR3 protein: CASSLAGGPSHTQYF
V gene: TRBV18; J gene: TRBJ1-6; clone size: NA; D gene: TRBD1; CDR3 DNA: TGTGCCAGCTCACCAAGCATGGACAGGGGTATCTCACCCCTCCACTTT; CDR3 protein: CASSPSMDRGISPLHF
V gene: TRBV20-1; J gene: TRBJ2-5; clone size: NA; D gene: NA; CDR3 DNA: TGCAGTGCTAGGGGTCAAGAGACCCAGTACTTC; CDR3 protein: CSARGQETQYF